This T cell receptor beta chain is drawn from a study of spatial heterogeneity in lung cancer. Study overall: Detected beta-chain sequences consistently exceeded alpha-chain sequences. Study outcomes and limitations: How many expanded intratumoral alpha and beta TCRs were present tracked the tumor mutation count, which was a count of nonsynonymous mutations.

Looked up from germline, CDR1 is SGHRS and CDR2 is YFSETQ. The V and J ends lost 5 bases and 0 bases respectively, with 9 bases between them. The CDR3 spans 14 residues. By share, this clonotype counts as medium-sized (0.01 to 0.1%). As yet, its antigen is unknown. Time point noted: sample taken at primary tumor resection. No cells were sorted before sequencing. The whole RNA sequenced was extracted from tumor, nontumor lung or frozen PBMC. TCR cDNA molecules each carried a unique molecular identifier. TCRdb analysed the 5' RACE reads with MiXCR anew, one entry per CDR3 protein. This sample has around 5,100 distinct CDR3 sequences, with around 5% found just once.

Sequenced material: lung tumor tissue, taken at surgery. The V gene is TRBV5-1, the J gene TRBJ2-1; D ambiguous. This clonotype originated in a male donor with early-stage non-small cell lung cancer. CDR3 sequence: CASSKTYSYNEQFF. DNA for the CDR3: TGCGCCAGCAGTAAAACCTACTCCTACAATGAGCAGTTCTTC.